This TCR beta chain was retrieved from a study of T-cell memory formation after mild COVID-19. MiXCR was run by TCRdb on the 5' RACE reads, yielding one entry per CDR3 protein. Counted here are about 170,000 distinct CDR3 sequences, 10% to 15% occurring once; the ten biggest clones make up 2.5% to 3.5%. Details on this clonotype: Its antigen is as yet unknown.

General observations from the study: Among clones contracting day 15 to 85, CD4/CD8 was balanced, whereas later expanders leaned CD4+.

CDR1 is DFQATT, CDR2 SNEGSKA, per germline (reference sequence). This CDR3 has 13 residues. Trimming cost V 4 bases and J 6 bases, with 13 bases left between them. Specimen: PBMCs or a T cell subset sorted from them (not recorded which). The V call is TRBV20-1, the J call TRBJ1-5; the D is unclear. This TCR came from a man aged 18 to 29 who had mild COVID-19 (a few samples of this study predate the infection). Cell type and time point are not known. CDR3 DNA sequence: TGCAGTGCTATCGAGAGTCCCCTTCAGCCCCAGCATTTT. Translation gives CSAIESPLQPQHF.